What follows is one T cell receptor (beta chain) and its context. The table came from immunoSEQ multiplex PCR; TCRdb's copy has only in-frame clones and leaves some out. Of about 230,000 clones listed, 80% to 90% are singletons. The data belong to a study of blood T cell repertoires in COVID-19. The V segment lost 6 bases and the J segment 5 bases; nucleotides outside the gene matches: 6. The germline V gene encodes CDR1 MDHEN and CDR2 SYDVKM. CDR3 length: 13 residues. This TCR was recovered from a man between 35 and 55 years old with acute or convalescent COVID-19. V and J are TRBV28 and TRBJ1-2, with TRBD1 matching 7 bases. Sequences were obtained from peripheral blood. CDR3 bases: TGTGCCAGCAGCTCCGGGACAGCTTATGGCTACACCTTC. Translating it yields CASSSGTAYGYTF.